One sample yielded the 31 T cell receptor beta chains listed below, sequenced in a study of siplizumab effects on memory and regulatory T cells. The repertoire was sequenced with immunoSEQ multiplex PCR; TCRdb's copy has only in-frame clones and lacks some. The sample shows 90,000 to 130,000 clones, roughly 90% of them seen only once. Sequencing was carried out using CD4+ T cells sorted from blood. The receptors shown here come from a human donor in good health.

This clone was counted once. The chain joins TRBV6-1 to TRBJ2-2, with D hard to call. Germline CDR1 MNHNS, CDR2 SASEGT. The CDR3 sequence is 11 residues long. The V end lost 3 bases, the J end lost 10 bases, and 6 bases lay between the germline ends. This CDR3 reads CASSEMAELFF. The CDR3 nucleotides are TGTGCCAGCAGTGAGATGGCGGAGCTGTTTTTT.

The rearrangement uses TRBV5-6 and TRBJ2-7; D uncertain. The CDR3 length is 15 residues. V lost 6 bases and J 0 bases, leaving 16 bases between the germline ends. CDR1 SGHDT and CDR2 YYEEEE come from the germline V gene. The CDR3 bases are TGTGCCAGCAACCTTAGAGGTTGGAGCTCCTACGAGCAGTACTTC. Its protein is CASNLRGWSSYEQYF.

The rearrangement uses TRBV4-1 and TRBJ2-5, with a possible D match to TRBD2 (5 bases). V was trimmed by 2 bases and J by 0 bases, leaving 10 bases between them. CDR1 and CDR2 (germline): MGHRA, YSYEKL. This CDR3 contains 15 residues. CDR3 nucleotides: TGCGCCAGCAGCCAATATGGACTTAACCAAGAGACCCAGTACTTC. Protein: CASSQYGLNQETQYF.

V and J are TRBV7-9 and TRBJ2-1; D gene ambiguous. The germline V and J ends were trimmed by 6 bases and 6 bases, with 18 bases remaining between them. The CDR3 length is 15 residues. Germline lookup yields CDR1 SEHNR and CDR2 FQNEAQ (reference sequence). The CDR3 sequence is CASREYQNLRNEQFF. CDR3 nucleotides: TGTGCCAGCAGAGAATACCAGAACCTCCGCAATGAGCAGTTCTTC.

The chain uses TRBV2 and TRBJ1-2; D unresolved. The CDR3 extends over 14 amino acids. V was trimmed by 6 bases and J by 8 bases, leaving 19 bases between them. The germline gives CDR1 SNHLY, CDR2 FYNNEI. The chain's CDR3 is CASRKTRGIGGYTF. CDR3 nucleotides: TGTGCCAGCAGGAAGACCCGAGGGATAGGAGGCTACACCTTC.

In its sample, this clone was seen once. The rearrangement joins TRBV6-1 to TRBJ2-7; TRBD2 matches 11 bases. V gave up 7 bases and J gave up 7 bases; unmatched junction bases: 9. The germline CDR1 and CDR2 sequences are MNHNS and SASEGT. The CDR3 spans 14 residues. The CDR3 nucleotides are TGTGCCAGCATGCGGACTAGCGGGCGAGAAGAGCAGTACTTC. The encoded protein is CASMRTSGREEQYF.

CDR3 nucleotide sequence: TGTGCCAGCAGCTTGACTAGCGGGGCCCAGTACTACGAGCAGTACTTC. It yields the protein CASSLTSGAQYYEQYF. The rearrangement links TRBV7-2 to TRBJ2-7, with TRBD2 identical over 11 bases. The CDR3 loop spans 16 amino acids. V lost 3 bases, J lost 3 bases, and 7 bases stayed unmatched. Germline V CDR1 and CDR2: SGHTA, FQGNSA.

This chain uses TRBV5-4 with TRBJ1-1; D gene uncertain. This CDR3 is 13 amino acids long. V lost 2 bases and J lost 3, with 8 bases in between. Germline CDR1 and CDR2: SGHNT and YYREEE (reference sequence). In DNA form, the CDR3 reads TGTGCCAGCAGCTTCCGGGTGGACACTGAAGCTTTCTTT. Encoded protein: CASSFRVDTEAFF.

The V call is TRBV5-8, the J call TRBJ2-3, with D tentatively TRBD1 (5 bases). Germline CDR1 and CDR2: SGHTS and YDEGEE. The CDR3 is 13 residues long. V was clipped by 6 bases and J by 4 bases, with 12 bases between them. CDR3 amino acids: CASITGVADTQYF. CDR3 bases: TGTGCCAGCATCACAGGAGTGGCAGATACGCAGTATTTT.

This chain connects TRBV5-1 to TRBJ2-1; D gene unclear. Germline V gene sequence: CDR1 SGHRS, CDR2 YFSETQ. V was clipped by 2 bases and J by 9 bases, with 9 bases between them. The length of the CDR3 is 12 residues. This CDR3 reads CASSLPLSEQFF. CDR3 coding DNA: TGCGCCAGCAGCTTACCCCTATCTGAGCAGTTCTTC. Using reference TRBV5-1 and TRBJ2-1 for the parts outside the CDR3, the full variable domain is KAGVTQTPRYLIKTRGQQVTLSCSPISGHRSVSWYQQTPGQGLQFLFEYFSETQRNKGNFPGRFSGRQFSNSRSEMNVSTLELGDSALYLCASSLPLSEQFFGPGTRLTVL.

The chain couples TRBV2 to TRBJ2-3; 7 bases agree with TRBD2. The CDR3 has 12 residues. Germline lookup yields CDR1 SNHLY and CDR2 FYNNEI. The CDR3 loop is CATSSSTDTQYF. CDR3 nucleotide sequence: TGTGCGACTAGCTCTAGCACAGATACGCAGTATTTT.

In its sample, this clone was seen once. This sequence joins TRBV5-1 and TRBJ2-5; D unclear. V shed 1 base and J shed 2 bases, with 9 bases lying between them. The CDR3 is 14 residues long. Germline lookup yields CDR1 SGHRS and CDR2 YFSETQ. The CDR3 nucleotides are TGCGCCAGCAGCTTGAGGGCTACACAAGAGACCCAGTACTTC. It codes for CASSLRATQETQYF.

The CDR3 DNA reads as TGCGCCAGCAGCTCAGGAGCGGGGGGCACAGATACGCAGTATTTT. Translation: CASSSGAGGTDTQYF. This chain uses TRBV5-1 with TRBJ2-3; TRBD2 matches 8 bases. The germline CDR1 and CDR2 sequences are SGHRS and YFSETQ. This CDR3 contains 15 residues. V lost 3 bases to trimming and J lost 1 base; unmatched junction nucleotides: 4. The complete variable domain, with remaining parts taken from reference TRBV5-1 and TRBJ2-3, reads KAGVTQTPRYLIKTRGQQVTLSCSPISGHRSVSWYQQTPGQGLQFLFEYFSETQRNKGNFPGRFSGRQFSNSRSEMNVSTLELGDSALYLCASSSGAGGTDTQYFGPGTRLTVL.

The sample holds a few counts of this clone. The rearrangement links TRBV2 to TRBJ2-2; D not certain. The CDR3 has 16 amino acids. Trimming cost V 5 bases and J 5 bases, with 18 bases left between them. Germline assignment: CDR1 SNHLY and CDR2 FYNNEI. As DNA, the CDR3 is TGTGCCAGCAGTTCCCGGGCTGTCGGTAGGACCGGGGAGCTGTTTTTT. It encodes CASSSRAVGRTGELFF.

The count of this clone is one. The V and J genes are TRBV10-3 and TRBJ2-7, with 7 nucleotides matching TRBD1. The CDR3 consists of 14 residues. The germline gives CDR1 ENHRY, CDR2 SYGVKD. V trimming: 8 bases; J trimming: 0 bases; junction bases outside the gene matches: 7. The CDR3 reads CAIGRDSSSYEQYF. The CDR3 DNA is TGTGCCATCGGCCGGGACAGCAGCTCCTACGAGCAGTACTTC.

This clone was recorded once. The chain carries TRBV15 and TRBJ2-3, with unresolved D. Germline CDR1 LNHNV, CDR2 YYDKDF (reference sequence). Between the trimmed V and J ends, which lost 5 bases and 0 bases, there was a span of 9 bases. This CDR3 comprises 14 residues. The CDR3 DNA sequence: TGTGCCACCAGCGCCGGGCCTAGCACAGATACGCAGTATTTT. Its protein is CATSAGPSTDTQYF. Full variable domain (missing parts from reference TRBV15 and TRBJ2-3): DAMVIQNPRYQVTQFGKPVTLSCSQTLNHNVMYWYQQKSSQAPKLLFHYYDKDFNNEADTPDNFQSRRPNTSFCFLDIRSPGLGDTAMYLCATSAGPSTDTQYFGPGTRLTVL.

The rearrangement uses TRBV6-1 and TRBJ2-1; D remains ambiguous. Trimming took 7 bases from V and 9 from J, leaving 13 bases between them. The CDR3 loop spans 12 amino acids. Germline-derived CDR1 and CDR2 are MNHNS and SASEGT. The CDR3 DNA reads TGTGCCAGCACCCGGTCGACTTCTGAGCAGTTCTTC. Protein product: CASTRSTSEQFF.

V usage is TRBV2 and J usage is TRBJ2-7; D perhaps matches TRBD1 (5 bases). Deletions cut 5 bases from V and 2 bases from J, with 7 bases between. CDR1 and CDR2 (germline): SNHLY, FYNNEI. CDR3 length equals 12 residues. This CDR3 reads CASSTGAYEQYF. CDR3 in DNA: TGTGCCAGCAGTACAGGAGCCTACGAGCAGTACTTC.

This CDR3 is CASSYQGQPQPQHF. The DNA of the CDR3 is TGTGCCAGCAGCTATCAGGGTCAGCCCCAGCCCCAGCATTTT. The V gene is TRBV19, the J gene TRBJ1-5; D may be TRBD1 (5 bases). This CDR3 region has 14 residues. CDR1 LNHDA and CDR2 SQIVND come from the germline V gene (reference sequence). V was pared by 9 bases and J by 7 bases, with 19 bases between.

The rearrangement uses TRBV30 and TRBJ2-5; possibly TRBD1 or TRBD2 for D (6 bases each). Germline values: CDR1 GTSNPN, CDR2 SVGIG (reference sequence). The V and J ends lost 0 bases and 1 base respectively, with 21 bases between them. The CDR3 is made up of 18 amino acids. The CDR3 is CAWSVRVRLGGLQETQYF. CDR3 DNA sequence: TGTGCCTGGAGTGTACGGGTCAGGCTGGGGGGCCTCCAAGAGACCCAGTACTTC.

V and J are TRBV30 and TRBJ2-1; TRBD1 is a possible D gene (5 bases). The V gene lost 4 bases and the J gene lost 3 bases, with 10 bases spanning the gap. This CDR3 is 13 amino acids long. Germline assignment: CDR1 GTSNPN and CDR2 SVGIG (reference sequence). CDR3: CAWKQGSYNEQFF. The CDR3 region has the DNA TGTGCCTGGAAGCAGGGCAGCTACAATGAGCAGTTCTTC.

The rearrangement uses TRBV29-1 and TRBJ1-2, with D uncertain. The CDR3 runs 10 residues. Germline CDR1 reads SQVTM; CDR2 reads ANQGSEA. Trimming took off 4 bases at V and 10 bases at J, with 10 bases between the two ends. The CDR3 spells CSVGTEDYTF. DNA of the CDR3: TGCAGCGTTGGAACGGAGGACTACACCTTC.

V is TRBV6-4 and J is TRBJ1-5, with D hard to call. Trimming removed 4 bases at V and 3 bases at J, with 13 bases between. Germline loops: CDR1 MRHNA, CDR2 SNTAGT. The CDR3 is 15 amino acids. Here the CDR3 DNA reads TGTGCCAGCAGTGGAAGGGTAAAGCTCAATCAGCCCCAGCATTTT. It is translated as CASSGRVKLNQPQHF.

The V and J genes are TRBV6-1 and TRBJ1-2; 7 bases agree with TRBD1. This CDR3 has 13 residues. Per germline, CDR1 MNHNS and CDR2 SASEGT. With 3 bases clipped from V and 5 bases from J, the junction kept 3 bases outside the gene matches. The CDR3 reads CASSDADRYGYTF. CDR3 bases: TGTGCCAGCAGTGACGCGGACAGGTATGGCTACACCTTC.

The rearrangement links TRBV6-1 to TRBJ2-7; unclear D gene. Germline V lookup: CDR1 MNHNS, CDR2 SASEGT. There are 13 residues in the CDR3. V lost 1 base and J 3 bases, leaving 7 bases between the germline ends. The CDR3, as DNA: TGTGCCAGCAGTGAAGGCGAGAACTACGAGCAGTACTTC. This sequence encodes CASSEGENYEQYF.

The table lists this clone with a count of one. This sequence joins TRBV19 and TRBJ2-5; the match to TRBD2 covers 11 bases. Germline V gene sequence: CDR1 LNHDA, CDR2 SQIVND (reference sequence). V dropped 2 bases and J dropped 1; count of bases not matched to a gene: 0. The CDR3 is 15 amino acids. The CDR3 loop reads CASSILAGGQETQYF. In DNA, the CDR3 is TGTGCCAGTAGTATACTAGCGGGGGGCCAAGAGACCCAGTACTTC.

This chain links TRBV28 with TRBJ2-3; D might be TRBD2 (6 bases). Germline lookup yields CDR1 MDHEN and CDR2 SYDVKM. This CDR3 has 14 residues. Trimming left V 7 bases short and J 2 bases short, with 13 bases between. The CDR3 protein is CASTPGLLTDTQYF. The CDR3 DNA sequence: TGTGCCAGCACCCCGGGACTGCTCACAGATACGCAGTATTTT.

This CDR3 is CASTVAGPSTDTQYF. The DNA of the CDR3 is TGTGCCAGTACCGTCGCTGGCCCTAGCACAGATACGCAGTATTTT. V usage is TRBV6-5 and J usage is TRBJ2-3, with no clear D. This CDR3 comprises 15 residues. Between the trimmed V and J ends, which lost 9 bases and 0 bases, there was a span of 16 bases. Germline V gene sequence: CDR1 MNHEY, CDR2 SVGAGI.

CDR3 amino acids: CASSPVSSGRTETQYF. The CDR3 DNA sequence: TGTGCCAGCAGCCCCGTGTCGAGCGGGAGGACGGAGACCCAGTACTTC. The chain links TRBV28 to TRBJ2-5; 9 bases agree with TRBD2. Germline lookup yields CDR1 MDHEN and CDR2 SYDVKM. CDR3 length: 16 amino acids. With V trimmed by 6 bases and J by 5 bases, 13 bases remained unmatched.

V and J are TRBV20-1 and TRBJ1-1; no clear D. From germline, CDR1 is DFQATT and CDR2 SNEGSKA (reference sequence). This CDR3 is 11 amino acids long. Trimming took 6 bases from V and 7 from J, leaving 12 bases between them. As DNA, the CDR3 is TGCAGTGCAACTCCCGAGGGTGAAGCTTTCTTT. Its translation is CSATPEGEAFF.

The CDR3 DNA reads as TGTGCCATCAGTTCGACAGGGGGAAGCCAGCCCCAGCATTTT. Protein product: CAISSTGGSQPQHF. The gene calls are TRBV10-3 and TRBJ1-5; 9 bases fit TRBD1. Trimming cost V 5 bases and J 7 bases; bases outside gene matches: 6. This CDR3 region has 14 residues. CDR1 ENHRY and CDR2 SYGVKD come from the germline V gene.